These T cell receptor beta chains were read from a single sample in a study of OX40 agonist ivuxolimab in advanced cancers. Libraries were prepared by immunoSEQ multiplex PCR; TCRdb keeps only in-frame clonotypes and omits some of them. The sample records roughly 16,000 clones, roughly 87% being singletons. Source: CD4+ or CD8+ T cells sorted from blood, taken in a trial of the OX40 agonist ivuxolimab. The receptors were sampled from an adult with an advanced solid tumor such as melanoma, head and neck, liver or kidney cancer. Both conserved end residues are part of each CDR3.

J | V | CDR3
TRBJ2-5 | TRBV4-1 | CASSPRERGSETQYF
TRBJ2-3 | TRBV10-3 | CAIRAGTGWDTQYF
TRBJ2-1 | TRBV30 | CAWNLVSSYNEQFF
TRBJ2-1 | TRBV5-1 | CASSWTSGGTYNEQFF
TRBJ1-2 | TRBV6-6 | CASSTQGSRTKSGYTF
TRBJ1-2 | TRBV18 | CASSPTPGESNYGYTF
TRBJ2-6 | TRBV5-1 | CASSLGLLMTSGANVLTF
TRBJ1-2 | TRBV27 | CASSSLTGGHYGYTF
TRBJ2-7 | TRBV7-9 | CASSLYGDRREQYF
TRBJ2-7 | TRBV5-4 | CASSLGMTGAVYEQYF
TRBJ1-2 | TRBV7-9 | CASSLGQTYGYTF
TRBJ1-1 | TRBV25-1 | CASSETLSGEAFF
TRBJ2-1 | TRBV7-6 | CASSSSPGQGGNEQFF
TRBJ2-1 | TRBV9 | CASSPHIAGGLGEQFF
TRBJ2-7 | TRBV27 | CASSLKRYSYEQYF
TRBJ2-2 | TRBV7-8 | CASSFSLGTMNTGELFF
TRBJ1-2 | TRBV6-1 | CASSGQPDYGYTF
TRBJ2-3 | TRBV9 | CASSADPGGGRSTDTQYF
TRBJ1-6 | TRBV27 | CASSLLVGASQHLHF
TRBJ2-6 | TRBV11-2 | CASSSGLFSGANVLTF
TRBJ1-5 | TRBV29-1 | CSAGQGALSPLHF
TRBJ2-7 | TRBV4-1 | CASSQVWAGSHDEQYF
TRBJ2-5 | TRBV15 | CATSREETQYF
TRBJ2-1 | TRBV5-1 | CASSLARQGAYNEQFF
TRBJ2-3 | TRBV6-1 | CASSEVGDNTDTQYF
TRBJ2-3 | TRBV9 | CASSWNLAESTDTQYF
TRBJ2-1 | TRBV13 | CASSPRWRNSADNEQFF
TRBJ2-2 | TRBV28 | CASGPAGFGDTGELFF
TRBJ2-3 | TRBV7-9 | CASSGPSTDTQYF
TRBJ1-3 | TRBV6-5 | CASSYGHTIYF
TRBJ1-2 | TRBV27 | CASSPSIVPDLYGYTF
TRBJ1-2 | TRBV7-9 | CASSLRDHYGYTF
TRBJ1-2 | TRBV6-1 | CASMGGRQGYGYTF
TRBJ2-3 | TRBV21-1 | CASSKGDSTDTQYF
TRBJ2-1 | TRBV5-4 | CASSEAGGPSLEQFF
TRBJ2-3 | TRBV6-1 | CASSELRGSTDTQYF
TRBJ1-3 | TRBV27 | CASRDGTDGNTIYF